This T cell receptor beta chain was profiled in a study of T cells in Graves' hyperthyroidism and ophthalmopathy. Findings and caveats of the study: Most thyroid clonotypes with frequency above 0.001 were detected in blood. From stable hyperthyroidism, ophthalmopathy was set apart by a 13 V-J model.

Template material for amplifying TCR beta CDR3 regions consisted of RNA transcripts. RT-PCR in the first round (using the HTBI primer set) targeted the TCR CDR3. TCRdb fed the multiplex PCR reads into MiXCR, producing one record per CDR3 protein. The sample has about 640,000 distinct CDR3 sequences; 45% are singletons. The V gene's germline CDR1 is MNHNS and CDR2 SASEGT. V lost 6 bases and J lost 3, with 12 bases in between. The CDR3 spans 14 residues. The study left out patients who had uncontrolled infection, other autoimmune disease, pregnancy or lactation. This clonotype was counted a few times. The antigen is unknown.

V and J are TRBV6-1 and TRBJ1-5, with TRBD1 as a possible D gene (6 bases). Sequencing used peripheral blood or thyroid tissue (not recorded which). This sequence originates from an adult man with Graves' disease, either hyperthyroidism or ophthalmopathy (not recorded which). CDR3 in DNA: TGTGCCAGCAGAGGGGACACTTACAATCAGCCCCAGCATTTT. Translated, it gives CASRGDTYNQPQHF.